This TCR beta chain originates from a study of PD-1 blockade in mismatch repair-deficient tumors. Overall study: All were previously treated, progressing patients with 12 mismatch repair-deficient cancer types.

Using immunoSEQ multiplex PCR, the repertoire was profiled, and TCRdb retains in-frame clones only, with some absent. The sample carries some 85,000 clones, 80% to 90% recorded once. On this clone: Its specificity is unknown.

The CDR3 length is 15 residues. From germline, CDR1 is SGHVS and CDR2 FNYEAQ. The trim removed 5 bases at V and 4 bases at J, leaving 7 bases unmatched. PCR or immunohistochemistry showed mismatch repair deficiency in every enrolled patient. The TCR-sequenced patients were a few responders to pembrolizumab. Study-wide findings and caveats: Tumor-resident clones, often absent from pretreatment blood, expanded after pembrolizumab and then contracted.

The source was peripheral blood, collected 44 weeks after starting pembrolizumab. The TCR comes from an adult with mismatch repair-deficient cancer. V gene TRBV7-6 combines with J gene TRBJ1-3, with 8 bases lining up with TRBD1. The CDR3: CASSVGQGFGNTIYF. DNA of the CDR3: TGTGCCAGCAGCGTCGGACAGGGCTTCGGAAACACCATATATTTT.